A single sample gave rise to the 30 T cell receptor beta chains below, sequenced in a study of long-term antiretroviral therapy in people with HIV. Survey level was the resolution at which the v3.0 immunoSEQ assay ran. The protocol was immunoSEQ multiplex PCR, while the TCRdb copy is restricted to in-frame clones and leaves out a portion. Found here are 25,000 to 30,000 clones, roughly 80% of them singletons; the top ten hold around 15%. The specimen comprised unsorted PBMCs, sampled 2.9 years after starting antiretroviral therapy. Every receptor here comes from a man aged 50-59 years with HIV.

V and J are TRBV28 and TRBJ2-3; no definite D call. Germline CDR1 and CDR2: MDHEN and SYDVKM. The V end was cut by 6 bases, the J end by 4 bases, with 11 bases between. CDR3 length equals 13 residues. The CDR3 protein is CASRVPPADTQYF. CDR3 DNA sequence: TGTGCCAGCAGAGTACCCCCCGCAGATACGCAGTATTTT.

V usage is TRBV30 and J usage is TRBJ1-6, with no clear D. The CDR3 spans 16 residues. V dropped 4 bases and J dropped 5 bases, with 18 bases sitting between them. Germline CDR1 GTSNPN, CDR2 SVGIG (reference sequence). Here the CDR3 DNA reads TGTGCCTGGAATTGGAGAGGGCGGGCGGATAATTCACCCCTCCACTTT. The encoded protein is CAWNWRGRADNSPLHF.

The rearrangement uses TRBV9 and TRBJ1-6, with TRBD1 matching 7 bases. This CDR3 is built from 17 residues. The J segment lost 0 bases and the V segment lost 4 bases, leaving 7 bases of the junction unmatched. CDR1 is SGDLS and CDR2 is YYNGEE in the germline V gene. The CDR3 nucleotides read TGTGCCAGCAGCCCACAAGGGGACAGCTCCTATAATTCACCCCTCCACTTT. Its translation is CASSPQGDSSYNSPLHF.

This clone was counted only a few times. The chain uses TRBV18 and TRBJ2-7; D is unresolved. Trimming pared 5 bases from V and 4 bases from J, leaving 30 bases between. This CDR3 comprises 19 residues. Germline V CDR1 and CDR2: KGHSH, LQKENI. Here the CDR3 reads CASSSFPPHVRDEFYEQYF. The CDR3, as DNA: TGTGCCAGCTCATCATTCCCCCCTCATGTTAGGGATGAATTTTACGAGCAGTACTTC.

This sequence joins TRBV5-1 and TRBJ1-1, with D unresolved. The length of the CDR3 is 13 residues. Trimming removed 1 base at V and 7 bases at J, with 11 bases between. Germline loops: CDR1 SGHRS, CDR2 YFSETQ. CDR3 nucleotide sequence: TGCGCCAGCAGCTTGAATGGGCAGAGTGAAGCTTTCTTT. Translation: CASSLNGQSEAFF.

This clone was seen once. The CDR3 region is CSVEPGGRYTEAFF. The CDR3, as DNA: TGCAGCGTTGAGCCGGGGGGCAGGTACACTGAAGCTTTCTTT. This sequence joins TRBV29-1 and TRBJ1-1, with D possibly matching TRBD1 (6 bases). The CDR3 is made up of 14 amino acids. Germline assignment: CDR1 SQVTM and CDR2 ANQGSEA. V lost 3 bases and J 3 bases, leaving 14 bases between the germline ends. Combining the CDR3 with reference TRBV29-1 and TRBJ1-1 gives the whole variable domain SAVISQKPSRDICQRGTSLTIQCQVDSQVTMMFWYRQQPGQSLTLIATANQGSEATYESGFVIDKFPISRPNLTFSTLTVSNMSPEDSSIYLCSVEPGGRYTEAFFGQGTRLTVV.

The chain links TRBV30 to TRBJ1-1; D may be TRBD1 (5 bases). The germline gives CDR1 GTSNPN, CDR2 SVGIG (reference sequence). This CDR3 comprises 14 residues. The V end was cut by 0 bases, the J end by 7 bases, with 15 bases between. This CDR3 reads CAWSVRGMALEAFF. CDR3 DNA: TGTGCCTGGAGTGTACGGGGGATGGCTCTTGAAGCTTTCTTT.

The V call is TRBV11-1, the J call TRBJ1-2; D not resolved. This CDR3 comprises 13 residues. CDR1 and CDR2 (germline): SGHAT, FQDESV (reference sequence). V gave up 2 bases and J gave up 4 bases, with 8 bases separating them. Written as DNA, the CDR3 is TGTGCCAGCAGCTTAAATTCGGGCTATGGCTACACCTTC. Translating it yields CASSLNSGYGYTF. Based on the CDR3 plus reference TRBV11-1 and TRBJ1-2, the full variable domain is EAEVAQSPRYKITEKSQAVAFWCDPISGHATLYWYRQILGQGPELLVQFQDESVVDDSQLPKDRFSAERLKGVDSTLKIQPAELGDSAMYLCASSLNSGYGYTFGSGTRLTVV.

The DNA for the CDR3 is TGTGCCAGCAGCCAAGCCCCGGGACTAGGGAAGACCCAGTACTTC. The encoded protein is CASSQAPGLGKTQYF. V is TRBV14 and J is TRBJ2-5, with 8 bases aligning to TRBD2. Germline V gene sequence: CDR1 SGHDN, CDR2 FVKESK. The CDR3 loop spans 15 amino acids. J was trimmed by 6 bases and V by 1 base; bases with no gene match: 7.

The rearrangement uses TRBV30 and TRBJ1-3; the D is unclear. Deletions cut 5 bases from V and 0 bases from J, with 11 bases between. Germline V gene lookup returns CDR1 GTSNPN and CDR2 SVGIG (reference sequence). The CDR3 covers 14 residues. In nucleotides, the CDR3 is TGTGCCTGGGCCTCGGGAGTCTCTGGAAACACCATATATTTT. This sequence encodes CAWASGVSGNTIYF.

The CDR3 here is CASASGLDGNTIYF. The CDR3 DNA follows: TGTGCCAGCGCATCAGGGCTAGATGGAAACACCATATATTTT. The chain uses TRBV2 and TRBJ1-3, with D perhaps matching TRBD1 (5 bases). Germline V lookup: CDR1 SNHLY, CDR2 FYNNEI. V was shortened by 8 bases and J by 3 bases, with 14 bases between the two germline ends. This CDR3 is built from 14 residues.

This chain uses TRBV11-2 with TRBJ1-2; TRBD1 matches at 10 bases. The germline V gene encodes CDR1 SGHAT and CDR2 FQNNGV. V gave up 4 bases and J gave up 6 bases; unmatched junction bases: 5. This CDR3 region has 14 residues. CDR3 nucleotides: TGTGCCAGCAGCTCCGGGACAGGGGTTAATGGCTACACCTTC. Its translation: CASSSGTGVNGYTF.

A remark on this clone: One junction end does not reproduce the germline sequence, and a read error may be involved. The gene calls are TRBV30 and TRBJ1-3, with D perhaps matching TRBD1 (5 bases). The CDR3 sequence is 14 residues long. Germline V gives CDR1 GTSNPN, CDR2 SVGIG (reference sequence). The DNA of the CDR3 is TGTGCCTGGAGTGTAGGGGCGGTTGGAGACACCATATATTTT. Translated: CAWSVGAVGDTIYF.

The chain is built from TRBV11-2 and TRBJ2-5, with 8 bases fitting TRBD1. This CDR3 contains 15 residues. The V gene end was trimmed by 1 base and the J gene end by 5 bases; junction bases not matched to a gene: 6. CDR1 and CDR2 (germline): SGHAT, FQNNGV. CDR3 protein: CASSLAGRGLETQYF. In DNA form, the CDR3 reads TGTGCCAGCAGCTTAGCCGGCAGGGGGCTTGAGACCCAGTACTTC.

This clone came up once. The J gene is TRBJ2-3, the V gene TRBV6-6; D uncertain. Germline V CDR1 and CDR2: MNHNY, SVGAGI (reference sequence). The CDR3 has 16 amino acids. V lost 0 bases and J 0 bases, leaving 10 bases between the germline ends. For the CDR3, the DNA is TGTGCCAGCAGTTACTCGTTGCCAGCTAGCACAGATACGCAGTATTTT. Translating it yields CASSYSLPASTDTQYF.

The chain carries TRBV27 and TRBJ2-2; tentative D call: TRBD1 (5 bases). The V end lost 2 bases, the J end lost 4 bases, and 8 bases lay between the germline ends. Germline values: CDR1 MNHEY, CDR2 SMNVEV (reference sequence). CDR3 length: 14 amino acids. CDR3 sequence (DNA): TGTGCCAGCAGTTTAGGGGCCGGCACCGGGGAGCTGTTTTTT. It translates to CASSLGAGTGELFF.

The J gene is TRBJ2-2, the V gene TRBV7-2, with D unclear. Germline CDR1 and CDR2: SGHTA and FQGNSA. V lost 4 bases and J 4 bases, leaving 16 bases between the germline ends. The CDR3 contains 16 residues. CDR3 loop: CASSSIRTSSTGELFF. CDR3 bases: TGTGCCAGCAGCTCAATCCGGACCAGTAGCACCGGGGAGCTGTTTTTT.

This rearrangement joins TRBV7-3 to TRBJ2-1, with 8 bases lining up with TRBD2. The V gene end was trimmed by 5 bases and the J gene end by 4 bases; junction bases not matched to a gene: 7. Germline CDR1 reads SGHTA; CDR2 reads FQGTGA. This CDR3 contains 15 residues. The CDR3 spells CASSPRGGRYNEQFF. CDR3 nucleotide sequence: TGTGCCAGCAGCCCCCGGGGGGGAAGGTACAATGAGCAGTTCTTC.

The CDR3 region has the DNA TGTGCCATCAGCACATTGTCGGGGGCTGAAGCTTTCTTT. Translating gives CAISTLSGAEAFF. This chain connects TRBV10-3 to TRBJ1-1, with a tentative D call TRBD1 (5 bases). Trimming pared 6 bases from V and 6 bases from J, leaving 14 bases between. The CDR3 is 13 residues long. Germline-derived CDR1 and CDR2 are ENHRY and SYGVKD.

The chain is built from TRBV19 and TRBJ1-1, with 7 positions matching TRBD1. V dropped 8 bases and J dropped 1; count of bases not matched to a gene: 7. This CDR3 contains 14 residues. Looked up from germline, CDR1 is LNHDA and CDR2 is SQIVND (reference sequence). The DNA of the CDR3 is TGTGCCAGTGGAACAGGGGCGGCGAACACTGAAGCTTTCTTT. Encoded protein: CASGTGAANTEAFF.

The chain couples TRBV4-2 to TRBJ1-3; no reliable D call. CDR3 length: 18 amino acids. V was shortened by 1 base and J by 0 bases, with 16 bases between the two germline ends. Germline V CDR1 and CDR2: LGHNA, YNFKEQ. CDR3 nucleotides: TGTGCCAGCAGCCAAGTTTCCGCCGGCTTGTACTCTGGAAACACCATATATTTT. Translating gives CASSQVSAGLYSGNTIYF.

The chain recombines TRBV5-4 with TRBJ1-1, with D unclear. With 1 base removed from V and 3 bases from J, the gap between germline ends came to 13 bases. Germline V gene sequence: CDR1 SGHNT, CDR2 YYREEE (reference sequence). The CDR3 has 15 amino acids. CDR3 in amino acids: CASSLRRRADTEAFF. CDR3 in DNA: TGTGCCAGCAGCTTGCGCAGGAGGGCAGACACTGAAGCTTTCTTT.

This clone occurred once. This rearrangement joins TRBV11-2 to TRBJ1-4; no definite D call. Deletions cut 1 base from V and 0 bases from J, with 12 bases between. The CDR3 loop spans 17 amino acids. Germline CDR1 and CDR2: SGHAT and FQNNGV. DNA for the CDR3: TGTGCCAGCAGCTTAGGATGGCGATTCGCAACTAATGAAAAACTGTTTTTT. Protein sequence: CASSLGWRFATNEKLFF. Together with reference TRBV11-2 and TRBJ1-4, the CDR3 gives the full variable domain: EAGVAQSPRYKIIEKRQSVAFWCNPISGHATLYWYQQILGQGPKLLIQFQNNGVVDDSQLPKDRFSAERLKGVDSTLKIQPAKLEDSAVYLCASSLGWRFATNEKLFFGSGTQLSVL.

The chain is built from TRBV5-1 and TRBJ1-1; 9 bases are shared with TRBD1. The CDR3 length is 13 residues. CDR1 SGHRS and CDR2 YFSETQ come from the germline V gene. With 4 bases clipped from V and 11 bases from J, the junction kept 9 bases outside the gene matches. The CDR3 DNA is TGCGCCAGCAGCCCCGGACAGGGGTTCGACGCTTTCTTT. Protein sequence: CASSPGQGFDAFF.

The CDR3 DNA follows: TGTGCCTGGAGTGGTGGAACCACTGAAGCTTTCTTT. This sequence encodes CAWSGGTTEAFF. The V call is TRBV30, the J call TRBJ1-1, with D unresolved. Trimming shortened V by 1 base and J by 4 bases, and 7 bases separated the two germline ends. The CDR3 has 12 amino acids. Germline CDR1 reads GTSNPN; CDR2 reads SVGIG (reference sequence).

This chain's CDR3 is CASSAGAGKSGEQYF. The CDR3 bases are TGTGCCAGCTCAGCGGGGGCAGGTAAATCGGGTGAGCAGTACTTC. The chain has TRBV18 and TRBJ2-7; the D gene is possibly TRBD2 (7 bases). V was shortened by 5 bases and J by 7 bases, with 21 bases between the two germline ends. Germline V gives CDR1 KGHSH, CDR2 LQKENI. The CDR3 loop spans 15 amino acids.

The chain is built from TRBV4-1 and TRBJ1-3; D unresolved. Germline V gene data show CDR1 as MGHRA and CDR2 as YSYEKL. Trimming cost V 4 bases and J 0 bases, with 10 bases left between them. CDR3 length: 15 amino acids. CDR3 nucleotides: TGCGCCAGCAGCCTCGCACCTGCCTCTGGAAACACCATATATTTT. Translating it yields CASSLAPASGNTIYF.

The sample holds a few counts of this clone. The chain is built from TRBV5-1 and TRBJ2-3; 13 positions agree with TRBD2. CDR3 length: 15 amino acids. Germline V gene lookup returns CDR1 SGHRS and CDR2 YFSETQ. The trim removed 6 bases at V and 1 base at J, leaving 2 bases unmatched. The CDR3 DNA follows: TGCGCCAGCACCGGGACTAGCGGGGGCACAGATACGCAGTATTTT. This gives the protein CASTGTSGGTDTQYF.

The CDR3 region is CASTTGMNTEAFF. The CDR3 coding sequence is TGTGCCAGCACGACAGGGATGAACACTGAAGCTTTCTTT. The chain links TRBV27 to TRBJ1-1; 7 bases are a match to TRBD1. CDR3 length: 13 residues. Germline loops: CDR1 MNHEY, CDR2 SMNVEV (reference sequence). The junction had 2 bases not matched to a gene; V was cut back by 7 bases and J by 0 bases.

The chain recombines TRBV7-2 with TRBJ2-7; TRBD2 matches 7 bases. Germline-derived CDR1 and CDR2 are SGHTA and FQGNSA. CDR3 length: 14 amino acids. Losses at the gene ends were 1 base for V and 5 bases for J; bases not matched to a gene: 5. CDR3 in amino acids: CASSLGLATHEQYF. CDR3 nucleotides: TGTGCCAGCAGCTTAGGACTAGCTACCCACGAGCAGTACTTC. Filled out from reference TRBV7-2 and TRBJ2-7, the complete variable domain reads GAGVSQSPSNKVTEKGKDVELRCDPISGHTALYWYRQSLGQGLEFLIYFQGNSAPDKSGLPSDRFSAERTGGSVSTLTIQRTQQEDSAVYLCASSLGLATHEQYFGPGTRLTVT.